These T cell receptor beta chains were read from a single sample in a study of shared clonotypes between healthy human individuals. The protocol was immunoSEQ multiplex PCR, while the TCRdb copy is restricted to in-frame clones and leaves out a portion. Here the sample spans fewer than 2.5 million clones, approximately 93% being singletons. Specimen: naive CD4+ T cells from PBMCs. Every receptor here comes from a man aged 18 to 29 in good health. Some clones in this sample may be carry-over from other donors' samples. The CDR3 runs from the conserved cysteine through the conserved F or W. D genes are given only for firm matches. Only part of the rows carry a size: once, few, many, or a class if the clone is expanded.

J | D | size | V | DNA | CDR3
TRBJ2-6 | . | . | TRBV7-9 | TGTGCCAGCAGCTTAGAGTACCAGTACTCTGGGGCCAACGTCCTGACTTTC | CASSLEYQYSGANVLTF
TRBJ2-3 | . | once | TRBV12-5 | TGTGCTAGTGGTAAAGGACAGTTCACAGATACGCAGTATTTT | CASGKGQFTDTQYF
TRBJ2-7 | . | . | TRBV5-4 | TGTGCCAGCAGCTCACCCGCTAGCTACGAGCAGTACTTC | CASSSPASYEQYF
TRBJ1-1 | . | . | TRBV28 | TGTGCCAGCAGTCTAAAAGATGAGGCAGCGAACACTGAAGCTTTCTTT | CASSLKDEAANTEAFF
TRBJ2-7 | . | . | TRBV15 | TGTGCCACCAGGGGGTCAGGGGCCGTATCCTACGAGCAGTACTTC | CATRGSGAVSYEQYF
TRBJ2-3 | TRBD2 | . | TRBV18 | TGTGCCAGCTCACCCGGACTAGGAGGTATAGATACGCAGTATTTT | CASSPGLGGIDTQYF
TRBJ1-1 | . | . | TRBV6-6 | TGTGCCAGCAGCCCCCCCCTCAGTGACACTGAAGCTTTCTTT | CASSPPLSDTEAFF
TRBJ1-1 | TRBD1 | . | TRBV7-2 | TGTGCCAGCAGCTTAGTGACAGGGGGGGGCACTGAAGCTTTCTTT | CASSLVTGGGTEAFF
TRBJ2-7 | . | . | TRBV5-1 | TGCGCCAGCAGCTGGGGCCAGGGCGGCTCCTACGAGCAGTACTTC | CASSWGQGGSYEQYF
TRBJ1-3 | . | . | TRBV5-1 | TGCGCCAGCAGTTTCGGGAGCCCTGCTGGAAACACCATATATTTT | CASSFGSPAGNTIYF
TRBJ2-7 | TRBD2 | . | TRBV9 | TGTGCCAGCAGCCCGGGACTAGCGGGAGGTTGGTACGAGCAGTACTTC | CASSPGLAGGWYEQYF
TRBJ1-3 | . | . | TRBV5-1 | TGCGCCAGCAGCTTGGCAGGGATCGGAAACACCATATATTTT | CASSLAGIGNTIYF
TRBJ1-1 | . | . | TRBV9 | TGTGCCAGCAGCGTAGAAGGGGACACTGAAGCTTTCTTT | CASSVEGDTEAFF
TRBJ2-1 | TRBD2 | . | TRBV28 | TGTGCCAGCAGTCCCCTACGGGGGGGCTACAATGAGCAGTTCTTC | CASSPLRGGYNEQFF
TRBJ2-2 | . | . | TRBV30 | TGTGCCTGGAGTGTGAGGGGGTGGTACACCGGGGAGCTGTTTTTT | CAWSVRGWYTGELFF
TRBJ2-1 | . | . | TRBV28 | TGTGCCAGCAGTGACTCCCTAGCCGGTGAGCAGTTCTTC | CASSDSLAGEQFF
TRBJ2-7 | . | . | TRBV7-2 | TGTGCCAGCAGCCTAAAGACTGGATCCTACGAGCAGTACTTC | CASSLKTGSYEQYF